This T cell receptor beta chain was profiled in a study of CD8 T cells in Susac syndrome. Germline V CDR1 and CDR2: SNHLY, FYNNEI. The length of the CDR3 is 14 residues. Unmatched junction bases numbered 6, after V lost 6 bases and J lost 7 bases. The RNA, about 0.5 to 1 ug, was put through reverse transcription using random hexamers. From the immunoSEQ multiplex PCR reads, TCRdb called clonotypes with MiXCR, one entry per CDR3 protein. The sample yields 110,000 or so distinct CDR3 sequences, under 95% seen once. This chain uses TRBV2 with TRBJ1-6; 7 nucleotides align to TRBD1. This sequence was found in a human donor in good health. Sequences were obtained from CD8+ T cells from PBMCs. The CDR3 here is CASRPDRVNSPLHF. The CDR3 bases are TGTGCCAGCAGACCCGACAGGGTAAATTCACCCCTCCACTTT.